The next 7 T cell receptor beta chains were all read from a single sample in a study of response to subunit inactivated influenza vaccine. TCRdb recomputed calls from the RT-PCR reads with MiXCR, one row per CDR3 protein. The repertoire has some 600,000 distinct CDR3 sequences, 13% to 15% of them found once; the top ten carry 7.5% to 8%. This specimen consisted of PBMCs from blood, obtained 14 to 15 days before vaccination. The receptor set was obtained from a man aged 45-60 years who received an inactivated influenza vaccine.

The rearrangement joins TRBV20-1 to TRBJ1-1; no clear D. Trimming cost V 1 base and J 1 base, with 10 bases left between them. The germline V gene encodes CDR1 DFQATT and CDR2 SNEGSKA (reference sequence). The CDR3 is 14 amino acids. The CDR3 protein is CSARGQAPNTEAFF. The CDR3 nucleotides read TGCAGTGCTAGAGGTCAGGCCCCGAACACTGAAGCTTTCTTT.

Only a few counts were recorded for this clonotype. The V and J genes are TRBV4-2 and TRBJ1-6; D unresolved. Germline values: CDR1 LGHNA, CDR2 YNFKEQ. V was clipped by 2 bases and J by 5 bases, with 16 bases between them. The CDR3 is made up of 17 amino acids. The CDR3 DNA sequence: TGTGCCAGCAGCCAATGGCCGAGGGTAATCGATAATTCACCCCTCCACTTT. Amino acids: CASSQWPRVIDNSPLHF.

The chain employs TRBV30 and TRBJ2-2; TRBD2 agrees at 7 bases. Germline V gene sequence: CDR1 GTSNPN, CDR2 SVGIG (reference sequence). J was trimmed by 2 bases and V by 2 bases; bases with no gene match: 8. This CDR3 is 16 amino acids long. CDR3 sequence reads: CAWSLVGGINTGELFF. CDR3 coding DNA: TGTGCCTGGAGTTTGGTGGGAGGGATCAACACCGGGGAGCTGTTTTTT. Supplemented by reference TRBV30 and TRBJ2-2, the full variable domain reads SQTIHQWPATLVQPVGSPLSLECTVEGTSNPNLYWYRQAAGRGLQLLFYSVGIGQISSEVPQNLSASRPQDRQFILSSKKLLLSDSGFYLCAWSLVGGINTGELFFGEGSRLTVL.

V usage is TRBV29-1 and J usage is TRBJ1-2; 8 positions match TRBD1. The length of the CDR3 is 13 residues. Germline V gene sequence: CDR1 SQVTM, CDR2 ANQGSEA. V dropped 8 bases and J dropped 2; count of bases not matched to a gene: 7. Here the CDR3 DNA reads TGCAGCACAAGCTCAGGGGGCAACTATGGCTACACCTTC. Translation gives CSTSSGGNYGYTF.

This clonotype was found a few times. The CDR3 DNA reads TGTGCCAGTAGACCGGGACCCAATCAGCCCCAGCATTTT. Protein: CASRPGPNQPQHF. The V and J genes are TRBV19 and TRBJ1-5; D might be TRBD1 (5 bases). Germline-derived CDR1 and CDR2 are LNHDA and SQIVND (reference sequence). V lost 6 bases and J lost 3, with 9 bases in between. This CDR3 region has 13 residues.

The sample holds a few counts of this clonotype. CDR3 amino acids: CASSLGSGSGFNEQFF. The CDR3 DNA sequence: TGTGCCAGCAGCCTGGGTAGCGGGAGCGGTTTCAATGAGCAGTTCTTC. The chain combines TRBV7-3 with TRBJ2-1; TRBD2 matches at 9 bases. Losses at the gene ends were 5 bases for V and 6 bases for J; bases not matched to a gene: 11. The CDR3 has 16 amino acids. Germline CDR1 is SGHTA and CDR2 is FQGTGA.

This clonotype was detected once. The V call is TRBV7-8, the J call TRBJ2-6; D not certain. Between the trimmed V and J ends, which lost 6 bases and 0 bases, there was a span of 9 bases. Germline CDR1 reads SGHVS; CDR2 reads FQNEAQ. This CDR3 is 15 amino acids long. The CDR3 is CASRRVLSGANVLTF. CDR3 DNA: TGTGCCAGCAGAAGGGTCCTCTCTGGGGCCAACGTCCTGACTTTC.